This TCR beta chain was captured in a study of T cell responses to AZD1222 COVID-19 vaccine. The CDR3 extends over 16 amino acids. The V gene's germline CDR1 is LNHDA and CDR2 SQIVND (reference sequence). The ends were cut back, 2 bases at V and 4 bases at J, with 17 bases in the middle. Study-wide points: Baseline serostatus was positive in only a handful of AZD1222 recipients. In all cases, repertoires were sampled only after the peak T cell response.

Concerning this clone: Antigen specificity is unknown.

Clones were sequenced by immunoSEQ multiplex PCR, and TCRdb holds only the in-frame ones, with some missing. This table has some 200,000 clones, roughly 90% appearing once. This specimen was peripheral blood, taken 28 days after the second AZD1222 dose. The clonotype comes from an adult who received the AZD1222 COVID-19 vaccine. The rearrangement uses TRBV19 and TRBJ1-2, with a weak D call TRBD1 (5 bases). CDR3 nucleotides: TGTGCCAGTAGTATACGGGGCCCACTCAGGAGCTATGGCTACACCTTC. Amino acid sequence: CASSIRGPLRSYGYTF.